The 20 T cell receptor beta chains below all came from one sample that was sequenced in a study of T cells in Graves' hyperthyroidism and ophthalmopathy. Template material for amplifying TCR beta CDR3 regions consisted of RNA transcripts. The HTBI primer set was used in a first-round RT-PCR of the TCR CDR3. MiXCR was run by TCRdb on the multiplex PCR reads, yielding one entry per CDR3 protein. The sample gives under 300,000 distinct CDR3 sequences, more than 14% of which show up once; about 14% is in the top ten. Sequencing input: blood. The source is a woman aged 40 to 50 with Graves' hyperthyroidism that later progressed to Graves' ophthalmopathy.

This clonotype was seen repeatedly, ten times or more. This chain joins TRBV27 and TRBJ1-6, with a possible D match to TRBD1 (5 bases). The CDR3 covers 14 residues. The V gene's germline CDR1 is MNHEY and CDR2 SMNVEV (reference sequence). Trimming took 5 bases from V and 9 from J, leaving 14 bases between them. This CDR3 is CASSAGQGISPLHF. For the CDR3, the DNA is TGTGCCAGCAGTGCAGGGCAGGGCATTTCACCCCTCCACTTT.

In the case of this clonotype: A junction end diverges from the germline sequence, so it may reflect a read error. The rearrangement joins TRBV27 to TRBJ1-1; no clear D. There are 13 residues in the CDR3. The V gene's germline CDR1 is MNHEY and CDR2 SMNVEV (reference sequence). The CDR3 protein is CAGSLRGSTEAFF. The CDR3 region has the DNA TGTGCCGGCAGTTTACGGGGAAGCACTGAAGCTTTCTTT.

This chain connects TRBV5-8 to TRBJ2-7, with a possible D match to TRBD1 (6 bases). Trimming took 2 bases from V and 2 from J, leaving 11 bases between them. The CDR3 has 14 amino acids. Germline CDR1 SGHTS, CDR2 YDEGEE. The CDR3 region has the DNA TGTGCCAGCAGCTTAACAGGGCAAACCTACGAGCAGTACTTC. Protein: CASSLTGQTYEQYF.

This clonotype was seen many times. DNA for the CDR3: TGTGCCATCAGTTTGGGACAGCTCTCCTACGAGCAGTACTTC. The encoded protein is CAISLGQLSYEQYF. The V call is TRBV10-3, the J call TRBJ2-7; 7 bases are a match to TRBD1. V trimming: 5 bases; J trimming: 0 bases; junction bases outside the gene matches: 4. Germline V CDR1 and CDR2: ENHRY, SYGVKD. The CDR3 extends over 14 amino acids.

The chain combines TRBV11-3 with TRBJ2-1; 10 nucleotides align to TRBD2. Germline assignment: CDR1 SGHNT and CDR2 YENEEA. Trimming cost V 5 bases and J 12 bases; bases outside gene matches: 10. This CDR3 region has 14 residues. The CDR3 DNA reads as TGTGCCAGCAGCCGCAGGACTAGCGGCCGGGGGCAGTTCTTC. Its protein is CASSRRTSGRGQFF.

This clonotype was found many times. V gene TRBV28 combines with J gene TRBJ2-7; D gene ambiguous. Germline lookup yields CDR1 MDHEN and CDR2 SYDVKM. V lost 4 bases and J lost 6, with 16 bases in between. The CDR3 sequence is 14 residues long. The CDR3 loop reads CASSSPDGLGEQYF. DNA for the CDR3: TGTGCCAGCAGTTCACCGGACGGGTTGGGCGAGCAGTACTTC. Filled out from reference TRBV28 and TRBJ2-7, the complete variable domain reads DVKVTQSSRYLVKRTGEKVFLECVQDMDHENMFWYRQDPGLGLRLIYFSYDVKMKEKGDIPEGYSVSREKKERFSLILESASTNQTSMYLCASSSPDGLGEQYFGPGTRLTVT.

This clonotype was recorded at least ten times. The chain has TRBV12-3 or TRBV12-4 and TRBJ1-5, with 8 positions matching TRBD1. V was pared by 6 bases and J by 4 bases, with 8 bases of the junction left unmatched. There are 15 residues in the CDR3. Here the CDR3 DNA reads TGTGCCAGCAGCCTTATGCGGACAGGGAATCAGCCCCAGCATTTT. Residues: CASSLMRTGNQPQHF.

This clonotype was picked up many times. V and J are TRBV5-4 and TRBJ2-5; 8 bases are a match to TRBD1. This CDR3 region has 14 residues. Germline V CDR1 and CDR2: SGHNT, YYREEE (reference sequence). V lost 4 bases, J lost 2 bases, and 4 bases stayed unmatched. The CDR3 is CASSPGTGQETQYF. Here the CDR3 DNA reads TGTGCCAGCAGCCCAGGGACAGGTCAAGAGACCCAGTACTTC.

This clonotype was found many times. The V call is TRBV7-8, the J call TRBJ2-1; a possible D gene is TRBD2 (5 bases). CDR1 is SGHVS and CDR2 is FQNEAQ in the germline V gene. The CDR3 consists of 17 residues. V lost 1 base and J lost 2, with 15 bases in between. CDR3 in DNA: TGTGCCAGCAGCTTAGTTCCGGGAACAGCAGCCTACAATGAGCAGTTCTTC. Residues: CASSLVPGTAAYNEQFF.

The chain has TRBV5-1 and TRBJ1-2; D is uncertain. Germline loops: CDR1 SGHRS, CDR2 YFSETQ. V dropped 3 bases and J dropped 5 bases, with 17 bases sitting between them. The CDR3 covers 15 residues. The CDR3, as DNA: TGCGCCAGCAGCTCCTTGGGCACCCACCCGTATGGCTACACCTTC. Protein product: CASSSLGTHPYGYTF.

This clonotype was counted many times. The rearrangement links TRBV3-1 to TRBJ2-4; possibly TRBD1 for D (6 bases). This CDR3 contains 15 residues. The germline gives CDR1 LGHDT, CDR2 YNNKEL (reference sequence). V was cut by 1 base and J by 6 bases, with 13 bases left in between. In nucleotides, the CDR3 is TGTGCCAGCAGCCAAGTGAGGGGGAAGGGAAACATTCAGTACTTC. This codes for CASSQVRGKGNIQYF.

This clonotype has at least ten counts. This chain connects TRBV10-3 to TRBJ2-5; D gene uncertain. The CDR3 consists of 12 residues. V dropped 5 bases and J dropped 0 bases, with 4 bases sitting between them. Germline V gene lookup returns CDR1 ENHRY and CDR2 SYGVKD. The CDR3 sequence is CAISSYQETQYF. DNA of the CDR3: TGTGCCATCAGTTCCTACCAAGAGACCCAGTACTTC.

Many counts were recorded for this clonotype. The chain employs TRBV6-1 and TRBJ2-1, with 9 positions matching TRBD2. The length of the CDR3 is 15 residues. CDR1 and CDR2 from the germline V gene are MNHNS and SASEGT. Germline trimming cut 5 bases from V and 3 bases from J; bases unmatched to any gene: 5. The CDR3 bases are TGTGCCAGCAGTCGCGGGAGGGCCAGCTACAATGAGCAGTTCTTC. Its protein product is CASSRGRASYNEQFF.

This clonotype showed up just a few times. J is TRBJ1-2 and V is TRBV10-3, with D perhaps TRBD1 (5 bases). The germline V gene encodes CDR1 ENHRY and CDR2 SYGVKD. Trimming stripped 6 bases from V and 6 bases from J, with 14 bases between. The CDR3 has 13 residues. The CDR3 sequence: CAIRNRMDHGYTF. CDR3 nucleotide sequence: TGTGCCATCAGGAACAGGATGGACCATGGCTACACCTTC.

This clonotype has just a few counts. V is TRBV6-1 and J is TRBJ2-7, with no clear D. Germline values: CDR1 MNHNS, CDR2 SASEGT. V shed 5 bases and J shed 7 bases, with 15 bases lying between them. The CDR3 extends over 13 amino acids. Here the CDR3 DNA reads TGTGCCAGCAGTTATGGACGCACGCGGGAGCAGTACTTC. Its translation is CASSYGRTREQYF.

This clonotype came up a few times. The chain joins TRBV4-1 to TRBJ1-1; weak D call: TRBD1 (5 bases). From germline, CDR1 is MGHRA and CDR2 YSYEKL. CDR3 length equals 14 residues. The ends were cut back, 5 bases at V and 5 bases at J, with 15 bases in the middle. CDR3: CASSRGVLGTEAFF. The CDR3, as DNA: TGCGCCAGCAGCAGAGGGGTTTTGGGAACTGAAGCTTTCTTT.

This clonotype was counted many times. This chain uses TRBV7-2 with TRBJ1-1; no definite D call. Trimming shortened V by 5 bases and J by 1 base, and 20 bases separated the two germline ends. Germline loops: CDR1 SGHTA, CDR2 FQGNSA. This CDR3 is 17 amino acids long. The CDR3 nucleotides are TGTGCCAGCAGCCCCCCCACCCTGTCTGGACGGAACACTGAAGCTTTCTTT. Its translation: CASSPPTLSGRNTEAFF.

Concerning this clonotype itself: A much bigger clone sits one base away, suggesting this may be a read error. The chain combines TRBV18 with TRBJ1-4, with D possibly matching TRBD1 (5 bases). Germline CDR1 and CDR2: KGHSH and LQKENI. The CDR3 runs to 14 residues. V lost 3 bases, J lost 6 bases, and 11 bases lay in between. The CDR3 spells CASSPTGTDEKLFF. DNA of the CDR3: TGTGCCAGCTCACCCACCGGGACGGATGAAAAACTGTTTTTT.

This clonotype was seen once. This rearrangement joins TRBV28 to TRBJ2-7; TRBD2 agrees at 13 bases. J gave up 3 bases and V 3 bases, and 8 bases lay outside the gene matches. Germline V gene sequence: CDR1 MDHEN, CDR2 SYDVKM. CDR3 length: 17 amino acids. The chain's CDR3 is CASSLVFGLAGVYEQYF. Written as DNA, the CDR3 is TGTGCCAGCAGTTTGGTGTTCGGACTAGCGGGAGTCTACGAGCAGTACTTC.

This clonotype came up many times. For the CDR3, the DNA is TGCGCCAGCCAGCCGGGCCAGGGGTACGAGCAGTACTTC. It specifies CASQPGQGYEQYF. This chain links TRBV5-1 with TRBJ2-7; possible D gene TRBD1, 6 bases. The CDR3 length is 13 residues. The germline CDR1 and CDR2 sequences are SGHRS and YFSETQ. With 7 bases removed from V and 4 bases from J, the gap between germline ends came to 15 bases.